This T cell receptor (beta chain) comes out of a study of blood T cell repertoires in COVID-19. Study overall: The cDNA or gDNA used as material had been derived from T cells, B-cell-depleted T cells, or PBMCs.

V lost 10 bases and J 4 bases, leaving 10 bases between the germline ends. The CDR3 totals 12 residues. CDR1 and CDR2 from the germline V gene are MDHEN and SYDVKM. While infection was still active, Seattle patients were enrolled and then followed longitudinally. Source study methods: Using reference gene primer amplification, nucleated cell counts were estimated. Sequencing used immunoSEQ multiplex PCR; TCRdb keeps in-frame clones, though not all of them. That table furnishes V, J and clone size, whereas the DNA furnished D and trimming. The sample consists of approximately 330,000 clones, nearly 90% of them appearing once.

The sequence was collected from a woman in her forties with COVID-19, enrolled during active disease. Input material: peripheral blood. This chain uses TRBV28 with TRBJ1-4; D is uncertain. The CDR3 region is CAIKRGNEKLFF. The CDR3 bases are TGTGCCATCAAGCGGGGTAATGAAAAACTGTTTTTT.